A single sample gave rise to the 30 T cell receptor beta chains below, sequenced in a study of cytomegalovirus exposure and HLA in healthy donors. Primers: 60 Vbeta forward and 13 Jbeta reverse. Data came from immunoSEQ multiplex PCR; TCRdb stores just in-frame clones and leaves some out. The sample consists of 150,000 to 200,000 clones, about 81% of them appearing once. The sample comprised PBMCs. The receptors originated from a girl aged 2-10 years in good health and CMV-seropositive.

The rearrangement joins TRBV30 to TRBJ2-1; 8 bases map to TRBD2. The CDR3 runs to 14 residues. V lost 3 bases, J lost 7 bases, and 8 bases stayed unmatched. CDR1 and CDR2 (germline): GTSNPN, SVGIG (reference sequence). For the CDR3, the DNA is TGTGCCTGGAGAGATTGGATAGCGGGAAATGAGCAGTTCTTC. As protein: CAWRDWIAGNEQFF.

This clone was detected only once. The chain links TRBV5-1 to TRBJ2-5, with TRBD2 matching 11 bases. The junction had 9 bases not matched to a gene; V was cut back by 4 bases and J by 4 bases. Per the germline V gene, CDR1 is SGHRS and CDR2 is YFSETQ. The CDR3 is 16 residues long. CDR3 residues: CASSATSGRRGETQYF. The DNA for the CDR3 is TGCGCCAGCAGCGCAACTAGCGGGAGAAGAGGAGAGACCCAGTACTTC.

In the case of this clone: Distinct nucleotide sequences in the sample also encode this CDR3. The chain combines TRBV6-1 with TRBJ1-1; 8 bases agree with TRBD1. The CDR3 loop spans 14 amino acids. Germline lookup yields CDR1 MNHNS and CDR2 SASEGT. The V and J ends lost 3 bases and 1 base, in that order; junction bases with no gene match: 1. The CDR3 sequence is CASSETGENTEAFF. Written as DNA, the CDR3 is TGTGCCAGCAGTGAGACAGGGGAGAACACTGAAGCTTTCTTT.

The chain recombines TRBV5-1 with TRBJ1-2, with a tentative D call TRBD1 (6 bases). The CDR3 is 13 amino acids. The germline V and J ends were trimmed by 0 bases and 4 bases, with 7 bases remaining between them. CDR1 is SGHRS and CDR2 is YFSETQ in the germline V gene. The CDR3 nucleotides are TGCGCCAGCAGCTTGGACAGGGCCTATGGCTACACCTTC. This translates into CASSLDRAYGYTF.

This clone was observed once. The CDR3 nucleotides read TGTGCCAGCAGTGAAGGGACTAGCAATTACGAGCAGTACTTC. Translated: CASSEGTSNYEQYF. The V and J genes are TRBV2 and TRBJ2-7, with 8 positions matching TRBD2. Germline lookup yields CDR1 SNHLY and CDR2 FYNNEI. The J segment lost 4 bases and the V segment lost 1 base, leaving 3 bases of the junction unmatched. The CDR3 extends over 14 amino acids.

The chain couples TRBV4-1 to TRBJ1-3; D uncertain. The CDR3 runs to 16 residues. The V and J ends lost 0 bases and 4 bases respectively, with 13 bases between them. The germline V gene encodes CDR1 MGHRA and CDR2 YSYEKL. The CDR3 region has the DNA TGCGCCAGCAGCCAAGATCGAGGGTCTTTCGGAAACACCATATATTTT. Translated: CASSQDRGSFGNTIYF.

The chain is built from TRBV30 and TRBJ2-7, with D tentatively TRBD2 (5 bases). Germline V gives CDR1 GTSNPN, CDR2 SVGIG (reference sequence). CDR3 length: 13 amino acids. The V and J ends lost 6 bases and 5 bases respectively, with 17 bases between them. The CDR3 region is CACSRGRWDEQYF. The CDR3 DNA sequence: TGTGCCTGTTCGAGAGGGCGCTGGGACGAGCAGTACTTC.

The rearrangement links TRBV6-5 to TRBJ2-3, with TRBD2 matching over 10 bases. The CDR3 spans 15 residues. Germline V lookup: CDR1 MNHEY, CDR2 SVGAGI. V was clipped by 5 bases and J by 1 base; unmatched bases: 3. The CDR3 reads CASSRGTSGTDTQYF. The CDR3 DNA follows: TGTGCCAGCAGTAGAGGGACTAGCGGCACAGATACGCAGTATTTT.

This clone was observed a handful of times. The V and J genes are TRBV16 and TRBJ1-2, with 7 bases identical to TRBD1. Trimming cost V 4 bases and J 3 bases; bases outside gene matches: 2. Germline assignment: CDR1 KGHSY and CDR2 FQNENV. The CDR3 is 13 amino acids. The CDR3 reads CASSRDRDYGYTF. Here the CDR3 DNA reads TGTGCCAGCAGCCGCGACAGGGACTATGGCTACACCTTC.

The rearrangement uses TRBV29-1 and TRBJ2-5, with D tentatively TRBD1 (5 bases). Trimming pared 0 bases from V and 2 bases from J, leaving 16 bases between. The germline V gene has CDR1 SQVTM and CDR2 ANQGSEA. The CDR3 is made up of 16 amino acids. CDR3 residues: CSVEDLQGWDQETQYF. CDR3 DNA: TGCAGCGTTGAAGATTTGCAGGGTTGGGATCAAGAGACCCAGTACTTC.

The CDR3 nucleotides are TGTGCCAGCAGCTTGGCCGGGTTTAAGGGGCTCGGTCGCGGCTACACCTTC. Its protein product is CASSLAGFKGLGRGYTF. The chain employs TRBV5-4 and TRBJ1-2, with TRBD1 as a possible D gene (5 bases). This CDR3 is built from 17 residues. Germline CDR1 is SGHNT and CDR2 is YYREEE (reference sequence). V lost 0 bases to trimming and J lost 8 bases, with 23 bases between them.

CDR3 nucleotide sequence: TGCAGCGTTGGACTAGCGGGGGAGCAGTACTTC. Translation: CSVGLAGEQYF. The chain recombines TRBV29-1 with TRBJ2-7, with 11 nucleotides matching TRBD2. This CDR3 contains 11 residues. V was pared by 4 bases and J by 7 bases, with 0 bases of the junction left unmatched. Germline values: CDR1 SQVTM, CDR2 ANQGSEA.

Notes on this clone: The sample carries other DNA sequences with the same CDR3. The CDR3 spells CASRTGNQPQHF. The CDR3 coding sequence is TGTGCCAGCAGGACAGGCAATCAGCCCCAGCATTTT. V usage is TRBV28 and J usage is TRBJ1-5, with a weak D call TRBD1 (5 bases). CDR1 MDHEN and CDR2 SYDVKM come from the germline V gene. V was cut by 6 bases and J by 2 bases, with 5 bases left in between. This CDR3 has 12 amino acids.

Remarks on this clone: This same CDR3 is encoded by further DNA sequences in the sample. This chain uses TRBV7-9 with TRBJ2-5; TRBD2 might be the D (6 bases). Germline-derived CDR1 and CDR2 are SEHNR and FQNEAQ (reference sequence). V dropped 4 bases and J dropped 3 bases, with 12 bases sitting between them. This CDR3 comprises 14 residues. The CDR3 region is CASSSRDWEETQYF. CDR3 DNA sequence: TGTGCCAGCAGCTCCCGGGACTGGGAAGAGACCCAGTACTTC.

V is TRBV2 and J is TRBJ1-4, with D unclear. Trimming took 2 bases from V and 11 from J, leaving 9 bases between them. The CDR3 runs to 12 residues. The germline V gene has CDR1 SNHLY and CDR2 FYNNEI. CDR3 sequence reads: CASSELRVKLFF. CDR3 nucleotides: TGTGCCAGCAGTGAATTGCGGGTGAAACTGTTTTTT.

This chain links TRBV30 with TRBJ1-4, with D possibly matching TRBD1 (5 bases). This CDR3 spans 15 amino acids. V gave up 2 bases and J gave up 8 bases, with 18 bases separating them. In germline, CDR1 is GTSNPN, CDR2 SVGIG (reference sequence). CDR3 residues: CAWSCPGGRKEKLFF. CDR3 in DNA: TGTGCCTGGAGTTGCCCTGGGGGGAGGAAGGAAAAACTGTTTTTT.

The V call is TRBV5-1, the J call TRBJ2-7; D might be TRBD1 (6 bases). This CDR3 contains 14 residues. Germline loops: CDR1 SGHRS, CDR2 YFSETQ. V lost 1 base and J lost 2, with 10 bases in between. CDR3 loop: CASSLTGSTYEQYF. CDR3 in DNA: TGCGCCAGCAGCTTGACAGGGTCGACCTACGAGCAGTACTTC.

The CDR3 DNA reads TGTGCCTGGAGTGTACAAGGCTTCCCGGGGAATGAGCAGTTCTTC. Its protein product is CAWSVQGFPGNEQFF. This rearrangement joins TRBV30 to TRBJ2-1, with D tentatively TRBD2 (5 bases). V was cut by 0 bases and J by 7 bases, with 16 bases left in between. Germline CDR1 and CDR2: GTSNPN and SVGIG (reference sequence). This CDR3 spans 15 amino acids.

The chain couples TRBV9 to TRBJ1-2; possible D gene TRBD1, 5 bases. This CDR3 is 14 amino acids long. The germline V gene has CDR1 SGDLS and CDR2 YYNGEE. Trimming cost V 0 bases and J 5 bases, with 11 bases left between them. In DNA, the CDR3 is TGTGCCAGCAGCGTAGGCCAGGGAGGGTATGGCTACACCTTC. Translation gives CASSVGQGGYGYTF.

V usage is TRBV21-1 and J usage is TRBJ2-7; the listed D gene, TRBD1, was not tested against the DNA. TRBV21-1 is a listed pseudogene. This CDR3 has 16 residues. This chain's CDR3 is CASSSPQGKQVYEQYF. In DNA form, the CDR3 reads TGTGCCAGCAGCTCTCCACAGGGGAAACAGGTCTACGAGCAGTACTTC.

The J gene is TRBJ2-1, the V gene TRBV6-5, with 8 bases fitting TRBD2. Per germline, CDR1 MNHEY and CDR2 SVGAGI. The trim removed 2 bases at V and 10 bases at J, leaving 10 bases unmatched. This CDR3 has 15 residues. The DNA for the CDR3 is TGTGCCAGCAGTTACACCCGACCGGCGGGAGGCGAGCAGTTCTTC. Translating gives CASSYTRPAGGEQFF.

This rearrangement joins TRBV25-1 to TRBJ2-7; D possibly corresponds to TRBD1 (5 bases). This CDR3 contains 13 residues. The germline CDR1 and CDR2 sequences are MGHDK and SYGVNS. Deletions cut 3 bases from V and 3 bases from J, with 9 bases between. The chain's CDR3 is CASSDPGNYEQYF. CDR3 coding DNA: TGTGCCAGCAGTGACCCAGGGAACTACGAGCAGTACTTC.

The V and J genes are TRBV9 and TRBJ2-3; D is perhaps TRBD1 (6 bases). Germline loops: CDR1 SGDLS, CDR2 YYNGEE. The CDR3 has 15 amino acids. V lost 3 bases and J lost 2, with 13 bases in between. The CDR3 coding sequence is TGTGCCAGCAGCGACCGGGACACAAACACAGATACGCAGTATTTT. This sequence encodes CASSDRDTNTDTQYF.

This rearrangement joins TRBV13 to TRBJ2-7; 8 nucleotides align to TRBD1. Germline V gives CDR1 PRHDT, CDR2 FYEKMQ (reference sequence). The junction had 5 bases not matched to a gene; V was cut back by 5 bases and J by 5 bases. The CDR3 consists of 13 residues. The DNA of the CDR3 is TGTGCCAGCAGCCTTGACAGGGGAAACGAGCAGTACTTC. Amino acids: CASSLDRGNEQYF.

This clone appeared a single time. The chain carries TRBV10-3 and TRBJ2-3; TRBD2 aligns across 11 bases. The CDR3 has 18 amino acids. J gave up 1 base and V 4 bases, and 10 bases lay outside the gene matches. Germline CDR1 is ENHRY and CDR2 is SYGVKD. CDR3 nucleotides: TGTGCCATCAGTGTCACTAGCGGGAGAAATGGTGGCACAGATACGCAGTATTTT. Amino acid sequence: CAISVTSGRNGGTDTQYF.

This clone was observed once. The V call is TRBV4-1, the J call TRBJ2-1; 8 nucleotides match TRBD2. Trimming at V came to 2 bases and at J to 4 bases, leaving 7 bases not matched to a gene. The CDR3 length is 16 residues. Germline V gene data show CDR1 as MGHRA and CDR2 as YSYEKL. The CDR3 loop is CASSQLAGNGYNEQFF. The CDR3 DNA reads as TGCGCCAGCAGCCAATTAGCGGGGAATGGATACAATGAGCAGTTCTTC.

The sample holds a few counts of this clone. The chain uses TRBV4-1 and TRBJ1-6; a possible D gene is TRBD1 (5 bases). The V end was cut by 4 bases, the J end by 9 bases, with 16 bases between. Germline lookup yields CDR1 MGHRA and CDR2 YSYEKL. The CDR3 is made up of 15 amino acids. The CDR3 sequence: CASSPEFRDGSPLHF. In nucleotides, the CDR3 is TGCGCCAGCAGCCCTGAGTTCAGGGATGGTTCACCCCTCCACTTT.

The chain uses TRBV5-1 and TRBJ2-7; the match to TRBD2 covers 8 bases. Germline V gives CDR1 SGHRS, CDR2 YFSETQ. The CDR3 has 14 residues. V shed 4 bases and J 6 bases; nucleotides not matched to a gene: 9. The CDR3 DNA follows: TGCGCCAGCAGCCCCGGACTAGCTTCGTCCGAGCAGTACTTC. This gives the protein CASSPGLASSEQYF.

V gene TRBV15 combines with J gene TRBJ2-3, with 8 bases lining up with TRBD2. CDR3 size: 16 residues. After removal of 6 bases from V and 4 bases from J, the junction contained 12 bases not matched to a gene. Per the germline V gene, CDR1 is LNHNV and CDR2 is YYDKDF (reference sequence). CDR3 in DNA: TGTGCCACCAGGGCAGGGGTACGGGAGGGGGCAGATACGCAGTATTTT. Protein: CATRAGVREGADTQYF.

This clone was seen a handful of times. The rearrangement uses TRBV5-1 and TRBJ2-3; a weak D match, TRBD1 (6 bases). Germline V gene data show CDR1 as SGHRS and CDR2 as YFSETQ. With 2 bases removed from V and 10 bases from J, the gap between germline ends came to 14 bases. This CDR3 spans 13 amino acids. CDR3 region: CASSFYRARAQYF. The CDR3 DNA follows: TGCGCCAGCAGCTTTTACAGGGCGAGGGCGCAGTATTTT. The whole variable domain, filled in from reference TRBV5-1 and TRBJ2-3, reads KAGVTQTPRYLIKTRGQQVTLSCSPISGHRSVSWYQQTPGQGLQFLFEYFSETQRNKGNFPGRFSGRQFSNSRSEMNVSTLELGDSALYLCASSFYRARAQYFGPGTRLTVL.